This T cell receptor (beta chain) comes out of a study of cytomegalovirus exposure and HLA in healthy donors. Study-wide background: Clustering assigned about 76% of the approximately 400 genotyped donors to the Caucasian-associated ancestry cluster.

The CDR3 totals 14 residues. CDR1 is SGHRS, CDR2 YFSETQ, per germline. J gave up 5 bases and V 3 bases, and 6 bases lay outside the gene matches. On this clone itself: Its matching antigen is unknown.

PCR involved 60 Vbeta and 13 Jbeta primers. Assay used: immunoSEQ multiplex PCR; TCRdb lists only in-frame clones, some missing. The data hold about 160,000 clones, with 82% observed a single time. Findings of the study overall: Being indistinguishable, some V segments were excluded, TRBV6-2 and TRBV6-3 among them. Altogether, some 170 TCR beta chains were recorded as cytomegalovirus-associated. Most of the TCR beta V segments (in an earlier analysis) were productive either about 87% or about 30% of the time.

The clonotype comes from a man aged 50-59 years in good health and CMV-seropositive. The sample comprised PBMCs. The gene calls are TRBV5-1 and TRBJ2-5; 8 bases match TRBD2. In DNA, the CDR3 is TGCGCCAGCAGCTATAGCGGGATTAGGGAGACCCAGTACTTC. It translates to CASSYSGIRETQYF.